The subject of this entry is one TCR beta chain. What it binds is unknown. The assay used was immunoSEQ (version v3.0), run at survey level. Data came from immunoSEQ multiplex PCR; TCRdb stores just in-frame clones and leaves some out. Seen here are 30,000 to 35,000 clones, 65% to 75% observed once, and the top ten hold around 3.5%. This CDR3 region has 15 residues. Germline assignment: CDR1 MGHRA and CDR2 YSYEKL. The V gene end was trimmed by 4 bases and the J gene end by 0 bases; junction bases not matched to a gene: 2. This sample was included in a study of long-term antiretroviral therapy in people with HIV. In the study overall: The earliest samples came from an era when ART typically awaited falling CD4 counts. General study results and limits: Pre-ART clonal expansion yielded clones that dominated the repertoire at all time points.

V usage is TRBV4-1 and J usage is TRBJ2-1, with 8 bases fitting TRBD2. This sequence originates from a man aged 45 to 65 with HIV. The source material was unsorted PBMCs, sampled 3 years after starting antiretroviral therapy. CDR3: CASSPSGGSYNEQFF. Here the CDR3 DNA reads TGCGCCAGCAGCCCAAGCGGGGGCTCCTACAATGAGCAGTTCTTC.